The 12 T cell receptor beta chains below come from one sample, sequenced in a study of T-cell reconstitution after alpha-beta-depleted transplantation in children. A TCRbeta library incorporating unique molecular identifiers was prepared. TCRdb reprocessed the PCR reads via MiXCR and lists one record per CDR3 protein. The sample records 420,000 or so distinct CDR3 sequences, about a tenth being singletons. The sample in question was PBMCs from the stem cell graft donor, obtained from the stem cell graft. These receptors came from a human donor who donated a stem cell graft to a child with acute myeloid leukemia.

This clonotype was observed a few times. The rearrangement links TRBV29-1 to TRBJ1-1; no definite D call. Trimming pared 7 bases from V and 3 bases from J, leaving 15 bases between. The CDR3 contains 13 residues. The germline CDR1 and CDR2 sequences are SQVTM and ANQGSEA. CDR3 sequence: CSARLLLDTEAFF. In nucleotides, the CDR3 is TGCAGCGCCCGCCTCCTTCTGGACACTGAAGCTTTCTTT.

V gene TRBV19 combines with J gene TRBJ2-1; 10 bases agree with TRBD1. Losses at the gene ends were 8 bases for V and 5 bases for J; bases not matched to a gene: 6. The CDR3 runs to 14 residues. Germline-derived CDR1 and CDR2 are LNHDA and SQIVND (reference sequence). The CDR3 sequence: CASHRDRGHNEQFF. In nucleotides, the CDR3 is TGTGCCAGTCACCGGGACAGGGGCCACAATGAGCAGTTCTTC.

This clonotype occurred many times. The J gene is TRBJ2-1, the V gene TRBV20-1; TRBD2 aligns across 10 bases. The CDR3 covers 17 residues. V trimming: 3 bases; J trimming: 3 bases; junction bases outside the gene matches: 11. Germline CDR1 and CDR2: DFQATT and SNEGSKA (reference sequence). CDR3 bases: TGCAGTGCTAGGCCCGGGGGGACTAGCGCCTACTACAATGAGCAGTTCTTC. Translating it yields CSARPGGTSAYYNEQFF.

Only a few counts were recorded for this clonotype. This sequence joins TRBV6-1 and TRBJ2-1; 10 bases align to TRBD1. Germline CDR1 reads MNHNS; CDR2 reads SASEGT. The CDR3 runs 15 residues. V trimming: 1 base; J trimming: 8 bases; junction bases outside the gene matches: 5. The CDR3 region is CASSEGGTGADEQFF. The CDR3 DNA follows: TGTGCCAGCAGTGAAGGGGGGACAGGGGCAGATGAGCAGTTCTTC.

In this sample, this clonotype turned up a few times. This sequence joins TRBV4-1 and TRBJ2-5, with 10 positions matching TRBD2. V lost 0 bases and J lost 5; bases outside the gene matches: 3. The CDR3 extends over 15 amino acids. Germline V gene sequence: CDR1 MGHRA, CDR2 YSYEKL. The CDR3 protein is CASSQDSSGGETQYF. The CDR3 coding sequence is TGCGCCAGCAGCCAAGATAGTAGCGGGGGGGAGACCCAGTACTTC.

Many counts were recorded for this clonotype. The chain uses TRBV7-2 and TRBJ1-2; D is unresolved. From germline, CDR1 is SGHTA and CDR2 FQGNSA. V lost 5 bases and J 2 bases, leaving 6 bases between the germline ends. The CDR3 runs to 12 residues. CDR3 residues: CASSEGNYGYTF. The CDR3 DNA reads TGTGCCAGCAGCGAGGGCAACTATGGCTACACCTTC.

This clonotype has more than one count but fewer than ten. CDR3 sequence reads: CASSSPGAGGDGEQFF. CDR3 coding DNA: TGTGCCAGCAGTTCCCCAGGGGCCGGAGGGGACGGTGAGCAGTTCTTC. The rearrangement links TRBV12-3 or TRBV12-4 to TRBJ2-1, with D perhaps TRBD1 or TRBD2 (6 bases each). There are 16 residues in the CDR3. V lost 4 bases and J 9 bases, leaving 22 bases between the germline ends.

This clonotype appeared many times. The chain recombines TRBV20-1 with TRBJ2-5, with 12 bases fitting TRBD2. CDR1 is DFQATT and CDR2 is SNEGSKA in the germline V gene (reference sequence). The CDR3 loop spans 17 amino acids. Unmatched junction bases numbered 11, after V lost 6 bases and J lost 0 bases. CDR3 bases: TGCAGTGCCCCAACTAGCGGGAGGTGGGGGAACCAAGAGACCCAGTACTTC. This encodes CSAPTSGRWGNQETQYF.

This clonotype was seen ten or more times. This sequence joins TRBV12-3 or TRBV12-4 and TRBJ2-5, with 9 bases fitting TRBD2. The ends lost 5 bases at V and 5 bases at J; junction bases unmatched: 3. The length of the CDR3 is 13 residues. The CDR3 spells CASSVSGSETQYF. The CDR3 nucleotides are TGTGCCAGCAGTGTTAGCGGGAGTGAGACCCAGTACTTC.

CDR3 sequence: CASSHVGLAGENEQFF. In nucleotides, the CDR3 is TGTGCCAGCAGCCATGTCGGACTAGCGGGAGAGAATGAGCAGTTCTTC. V usage is TRBV4-2 and J usage is TRBJ2-1, with TRBD2 identical over 13 bases. The CDR3 runs to 16 residues. Germline trimming cut 3 bases from V and 7 bases from J; bases unmatched to any gene: 6. Germline lookup yields CDR1 LGHNA and CDR2 YNFKEQ.

The chain carries TRBV5-5 and TRBJ2-7, with 7 bases identical to TRBD1. The germline gives CDR1 SGHKS, CDR2 YYEKEE (reference sequence). The J segment lost 1 base and the V segment lost 4 bases, leaving 2 bases of the junction unmatched. CDR3 length equals 13 residues. In nucleotides, the CDR3 is TGTGCCAGCAGCACGACAGGGTCCTACGAGCAGTACGTC. This codes for CASSTTGSYEQYV.

This clonotype was counted between two and nine times. The gene calls are TRBV5-1 and TRBJ2-2; D is ambiguous. The germline V gene encodes CDR1 SGHRS and CDR2 YFSETQ. V lost 2 bases and J 7 bases, leaving 12 bases between the germline ends. The CDR3 loop spans 14 amino acids. CDR3 sequence (DNA): TGCGCCAGCAGCTTAAGCGCCCCTCTCGGGGAGCTGTTTTTT. The encoded protein is CASSLSAPLGELFF.